The 2 T cell receptor beta chains reported below all come from one sample, sequenced in a study of T-cell memory formation after mild COVID-19. One entry per CDR3 protein, called by TCRdb with MiXCR from the 5' RACE reads. The table shows 350,000 to 450,000 distinct CDR3 sequences, with roughly 14% occurring only once. Material for sequencing was PBMCs or a T cell subset sorted from them (not recorded which). The source is a man in his late teens or twenties who had mild COVID-19 (a few samples of this study predate the infection). Cell type and time point are not known.

V gene TRBV3-1 combines with J gene TRBJ2-5; D is undetermined. Germline values: CDR1 LGHDT, CDR2 YNNKEL (reference sequence). Deletions cut 7 bases from V and 7 bases from J, with 16 bases between. The CDR3 runs 13 residues. CDR3 DNA sequence: TGTGCCAGCACCTGGGAAGGGTCGGGGACCCAGTACTTC. Translation: CASTWEGSGTQYF.

The rearrangement joins TRBV7-6 to TRBJ2-3, with 8 bases fitting TRBD2. Unmatched junction bases numbered 10, after V lost 5 bases and J lost 3 bases. This CDR3 has 16 amino acids. CDR1 SGHVS and CDR2 FNYEAQ come from the germline V gene. CDR3 residues: CASSLNQAGVTDTQYF. The CDR3 nucleotides read TGTGCCAGCAGCCTCAACCAAGCGGGGGTTACAGATACGCAGTATTTT.